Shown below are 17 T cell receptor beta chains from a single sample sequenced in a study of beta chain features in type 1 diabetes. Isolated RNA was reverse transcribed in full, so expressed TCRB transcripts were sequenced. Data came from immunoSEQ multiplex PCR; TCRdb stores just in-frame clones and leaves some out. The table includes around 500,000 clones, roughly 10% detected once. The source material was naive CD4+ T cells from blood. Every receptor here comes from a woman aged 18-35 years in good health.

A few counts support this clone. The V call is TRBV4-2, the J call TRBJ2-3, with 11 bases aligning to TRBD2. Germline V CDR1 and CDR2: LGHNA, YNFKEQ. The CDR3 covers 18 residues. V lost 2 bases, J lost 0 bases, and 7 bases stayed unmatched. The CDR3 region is CASSQKLAGAGSTDTQYF. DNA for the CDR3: TGTGCCAGCAGCCAAAAACTAGCGGGGGCCGGGAGCACAGATACGCAGTATTTT.

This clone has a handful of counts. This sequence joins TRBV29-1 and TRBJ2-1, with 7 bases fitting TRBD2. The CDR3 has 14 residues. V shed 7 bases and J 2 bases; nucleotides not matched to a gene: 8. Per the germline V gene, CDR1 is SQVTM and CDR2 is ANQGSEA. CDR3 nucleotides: TGCAGCGCCGCCTGGGGGGGTACCTACAATGAGCAGTTCTTC. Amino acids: CSAAWGGTYNEQFF.

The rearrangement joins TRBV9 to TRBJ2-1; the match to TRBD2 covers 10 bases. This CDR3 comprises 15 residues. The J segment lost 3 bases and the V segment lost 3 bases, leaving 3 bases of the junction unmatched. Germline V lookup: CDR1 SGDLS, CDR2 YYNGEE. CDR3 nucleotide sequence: TGTGCCAGCAGCGGGGGGACTAGCGACTACAATGAGCAGTTCTTC. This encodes CASSGGTSDYNEQFF.

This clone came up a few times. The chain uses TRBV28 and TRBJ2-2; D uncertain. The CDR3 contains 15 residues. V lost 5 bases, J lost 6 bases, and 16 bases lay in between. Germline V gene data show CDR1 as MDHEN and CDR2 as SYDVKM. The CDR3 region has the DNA TGTGCCAGCAGTGGTAGTGGGAACTGGGCCGGGGAGCTGTTTTTT. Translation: CASSGSGNWAGELFF.

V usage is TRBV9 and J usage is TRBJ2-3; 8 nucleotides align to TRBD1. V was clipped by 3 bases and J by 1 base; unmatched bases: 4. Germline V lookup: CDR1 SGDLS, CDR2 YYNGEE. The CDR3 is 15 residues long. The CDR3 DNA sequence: TGTGCCAGCAGCGCAACGGGACAGGGCACAGATACGCAGTATTTT. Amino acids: CASSATGQGTDTQYF.

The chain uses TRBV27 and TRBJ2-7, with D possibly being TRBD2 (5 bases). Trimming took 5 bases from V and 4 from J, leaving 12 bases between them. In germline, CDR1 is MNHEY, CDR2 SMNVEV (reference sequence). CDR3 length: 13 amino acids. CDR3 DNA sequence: TGTGCCAGCAGTGCCCTGAGAGGGTACGAGCAGTACTTC. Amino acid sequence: CASSALRGYEQYF.

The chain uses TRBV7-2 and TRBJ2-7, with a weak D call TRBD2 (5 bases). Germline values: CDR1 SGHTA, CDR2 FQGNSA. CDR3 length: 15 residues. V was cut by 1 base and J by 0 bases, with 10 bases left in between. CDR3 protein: CASSLEGLGSYEQYF. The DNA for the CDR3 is TGTGCCAGCAGCTTAGAAGGACTGGGCTCCTACGAGCAGTACTTC.

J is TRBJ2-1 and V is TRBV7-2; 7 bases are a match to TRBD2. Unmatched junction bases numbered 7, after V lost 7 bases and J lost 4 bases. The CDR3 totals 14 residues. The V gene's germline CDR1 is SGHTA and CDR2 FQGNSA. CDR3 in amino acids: CASTSLAAYNEQFF. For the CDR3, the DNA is TGTGCCAGCACCTCCCTAGCGGCTTACAATGAGCAGTTCTTC.

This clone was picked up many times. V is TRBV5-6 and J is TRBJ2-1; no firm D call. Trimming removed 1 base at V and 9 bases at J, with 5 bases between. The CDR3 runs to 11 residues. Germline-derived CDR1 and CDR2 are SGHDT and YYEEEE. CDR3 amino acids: CASSLSVEQFF. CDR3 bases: TGTGCCAGCAGCTTGTCTGTTGAGCAGTTCTTC.

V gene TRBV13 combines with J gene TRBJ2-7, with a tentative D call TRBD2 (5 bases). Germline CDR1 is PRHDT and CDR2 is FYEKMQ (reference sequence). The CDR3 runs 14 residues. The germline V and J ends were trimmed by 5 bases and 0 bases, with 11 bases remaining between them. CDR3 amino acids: CASSGRSGSYEQYF. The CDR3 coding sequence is TGTGCCAGCAGCGGCAGGAGCGGCTCCTACGAGCAGTACTTC. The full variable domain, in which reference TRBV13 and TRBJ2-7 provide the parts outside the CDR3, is AAGVIQSPRHLIKEKRETATLKCYPIPRHDTVYWYQQGPGQDPQFLISFYEKMQSDKGSIPDRFSAQQFSDYHSELNMSSLELGDSALYFCASSGRSGSYEQYFGPGTRLTVT.

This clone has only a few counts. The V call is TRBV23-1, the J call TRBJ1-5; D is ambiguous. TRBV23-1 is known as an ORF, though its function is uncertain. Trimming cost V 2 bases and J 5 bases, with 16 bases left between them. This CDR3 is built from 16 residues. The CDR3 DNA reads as TGCGCCAGCAGTCAAGGAAGGTCAGTCCCGGATCAGCCCCAGCATTTT. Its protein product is CASSQGRSVPDQPQHF.

The CDR3 region has the DNA TGTGCCAGCAGCTTGGCCCTTAGCGGGGGGACGAAGGAGACCCAGTACTTC. It yields the protein CASSLALSGGTKETQYF. The rearrangement joins TRBV11-2 to TRBJ2-5, with 10 positions matching TRBD2. V trimming: 3 bases; J trimming: 5 bases; junction bases outside the gene matches: 12. CDR1 SGHAT and CDR2 FQNNGV come from the germline V gene. There are 17 residues in the CDR3.

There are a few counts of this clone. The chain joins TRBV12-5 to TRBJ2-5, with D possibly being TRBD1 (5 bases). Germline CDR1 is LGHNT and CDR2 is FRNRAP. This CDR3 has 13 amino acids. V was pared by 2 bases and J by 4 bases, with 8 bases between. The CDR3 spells CASGLHRLETQYF. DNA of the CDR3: TGTGCTAGTGGTTTGCACAGGCTAGAGACCCAGTACTTC.

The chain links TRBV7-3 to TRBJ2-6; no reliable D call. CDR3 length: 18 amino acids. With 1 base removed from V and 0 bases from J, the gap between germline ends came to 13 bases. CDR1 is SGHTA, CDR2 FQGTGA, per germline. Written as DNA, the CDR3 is TGTGCCAGCAGCTTAATGTCCCTTCGCCACTCTGGGGCCAACGTCCTGACTTTC. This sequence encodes CASSLMSLRHSGANVLTF. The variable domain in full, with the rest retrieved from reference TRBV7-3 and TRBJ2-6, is GAGVSQTPSNKVTEKGKYVELRCDPISGHTALYWYRQSLGQGPEFLIYFQGTGAADDSGLPNDRFFAVRPEGSVSTLKIQRTERGDSAVYLCASSLMSLRHSGANVLTFGAGSRLTVL.

The CDR3 sequence: CASTPSTGRDQPQHF. DNA for the CDR3: TGTGCCAGCACTCCCTCGACAGGGAGAGATCAGCCCCAGCATTTT. The gene calls are TRBV28 and TRBJ1-5; 7 bases align to TRBD1. The CDR3 sequence is 15 residues long. The ends lost 7 bases at V and 5 bases at J; junction bases unmatched: 11. The germline CDR1 and CDR2 sequences are MDHEN and SYDVKM. Looking up the rest from reference TRBV28 and TRBJ1-5 gives the full variable domain: DVKVTQSSRYLVKRTGEKVFLECVQDMDHENMFWYRQDPGLGLRLIYFSYDVKMKEKGDIPEGYSVSREKKERFSLILESASTNQTSMYLCASTPSTGRDQPQHFGDGTRLSIL.

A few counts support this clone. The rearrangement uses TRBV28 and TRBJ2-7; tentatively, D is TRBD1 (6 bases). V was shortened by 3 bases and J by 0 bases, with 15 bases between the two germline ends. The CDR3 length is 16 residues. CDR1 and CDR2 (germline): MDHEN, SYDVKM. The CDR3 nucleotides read TGTGCCAGCAGTTTGGCAGGGACAAAGAGCTCCTACGAGCAGTACGTC. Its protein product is CASSLAGTKSSYEQYV.

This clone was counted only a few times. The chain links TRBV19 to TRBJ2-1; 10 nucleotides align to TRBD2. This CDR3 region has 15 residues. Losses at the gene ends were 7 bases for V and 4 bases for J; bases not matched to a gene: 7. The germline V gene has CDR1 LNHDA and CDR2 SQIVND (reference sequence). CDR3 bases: TGTGCCAGTAAGAGAGCGGGAGGGGATTACAATGAGCAGTTCTTC. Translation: CASKRAGGDYNEQFF.